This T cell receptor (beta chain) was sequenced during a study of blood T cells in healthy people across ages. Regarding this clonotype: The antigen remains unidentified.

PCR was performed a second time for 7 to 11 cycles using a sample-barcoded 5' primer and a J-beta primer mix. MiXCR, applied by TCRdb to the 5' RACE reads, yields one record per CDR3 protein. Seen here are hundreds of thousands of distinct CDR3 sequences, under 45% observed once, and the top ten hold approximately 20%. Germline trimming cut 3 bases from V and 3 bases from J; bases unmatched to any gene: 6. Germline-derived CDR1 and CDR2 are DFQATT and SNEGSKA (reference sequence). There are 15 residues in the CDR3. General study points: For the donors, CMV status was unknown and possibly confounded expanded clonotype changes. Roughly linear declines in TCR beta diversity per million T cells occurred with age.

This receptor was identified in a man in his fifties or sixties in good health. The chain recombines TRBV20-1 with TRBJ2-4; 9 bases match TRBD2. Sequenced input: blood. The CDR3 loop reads CSASRGTSNKNIQYF. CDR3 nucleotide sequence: TGCAGTGCTAGCCGGGGGACTAGCAACAAAAACATTCAGTACTTC.